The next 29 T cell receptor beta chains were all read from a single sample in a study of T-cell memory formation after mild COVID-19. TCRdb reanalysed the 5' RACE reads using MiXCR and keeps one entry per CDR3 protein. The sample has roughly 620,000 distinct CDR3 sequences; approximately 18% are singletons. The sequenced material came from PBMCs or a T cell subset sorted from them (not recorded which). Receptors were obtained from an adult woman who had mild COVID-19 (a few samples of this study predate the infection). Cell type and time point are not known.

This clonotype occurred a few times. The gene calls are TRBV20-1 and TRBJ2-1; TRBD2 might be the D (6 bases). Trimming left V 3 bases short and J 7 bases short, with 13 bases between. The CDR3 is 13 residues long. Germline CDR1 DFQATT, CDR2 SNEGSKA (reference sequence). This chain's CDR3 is CSARGTWRNEQFF. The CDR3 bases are TGCAGTGCTAGGGGGACTTGGCGGAATGAGCAGTTCTTC.

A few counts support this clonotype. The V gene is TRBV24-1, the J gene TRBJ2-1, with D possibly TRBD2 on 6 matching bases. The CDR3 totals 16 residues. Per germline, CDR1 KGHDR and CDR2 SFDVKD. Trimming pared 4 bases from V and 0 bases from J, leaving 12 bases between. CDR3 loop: CATSDRDLSSYNEQFF. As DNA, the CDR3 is TGTGCCACCAGTGACCGGGACTTGAGCTCCTACAATGAGCAGTTCTTC.

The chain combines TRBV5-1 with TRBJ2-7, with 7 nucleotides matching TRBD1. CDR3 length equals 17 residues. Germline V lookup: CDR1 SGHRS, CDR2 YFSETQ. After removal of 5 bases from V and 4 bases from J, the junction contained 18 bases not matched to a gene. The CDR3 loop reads CASRHLPGGDSPYEQYF. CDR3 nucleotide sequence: TGCGCCAGCAGGCACCTTCCCGGTGGGGACAGTCCATACGAGCAGTACTTC.

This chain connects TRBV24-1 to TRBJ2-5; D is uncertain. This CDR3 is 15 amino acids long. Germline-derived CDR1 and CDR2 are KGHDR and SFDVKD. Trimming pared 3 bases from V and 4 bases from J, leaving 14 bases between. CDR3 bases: TGTGCCACCAGTGATCGACGTGACGCTGCAGAGACCCAGTACTTC. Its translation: CATSDRRDAAETQYF.

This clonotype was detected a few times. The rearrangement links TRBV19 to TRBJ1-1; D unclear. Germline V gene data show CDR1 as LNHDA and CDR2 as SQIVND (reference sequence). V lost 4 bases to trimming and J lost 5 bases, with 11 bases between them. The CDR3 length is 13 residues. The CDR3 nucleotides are TGTGCCAGTAGTAGAATCGGCGGGACTGAAGCTTTCTTT. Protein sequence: CASSRIGGTEAFF. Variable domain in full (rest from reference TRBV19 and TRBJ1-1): DGGITQSPKYLFRKEGQNVTLSCEQNLNHDAMYWYRQDPGQGLRLIYYSQIVNDFQKGDIAEGYSVSREKKESFPLTVTSAQKNPTAFYLCASSRIGGTEAFFGQGTRLTVV.

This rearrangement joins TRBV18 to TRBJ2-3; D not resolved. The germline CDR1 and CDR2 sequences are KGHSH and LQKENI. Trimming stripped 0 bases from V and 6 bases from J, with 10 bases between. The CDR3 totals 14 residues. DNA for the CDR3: TGTGCCAGCTCACCACCGTCAGGTTCTGATACGCAGTATTTT. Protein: CASSPPSGSDTQYF.

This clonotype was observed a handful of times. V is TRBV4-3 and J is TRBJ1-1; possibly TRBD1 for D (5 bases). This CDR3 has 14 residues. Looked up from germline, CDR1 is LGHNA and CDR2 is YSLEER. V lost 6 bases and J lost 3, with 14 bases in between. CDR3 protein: CASRPGGWDTEAFF. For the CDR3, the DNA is TGCGCCAGCAGACCGGGGGGGTGGGACACTGAAGCTTTCTTT.

The CDR3 DNA reads TGTGCCAGCAGGGGCTTTCTCGGGGAGAGCACAGATACGCAGTATTTT. Translation gives CASRGFLGESTDTQYF. This chain connects TRBV2 to TRBJ2-3, with a tentative D call TRBD2 (5 bases). This CDR3 is 16 amino acids long. The germline gives CDR1 SNHLY, CDR2 FYNNEI. The ends were cut back, 6 bases at V and 0 bases at J, with 16 bases in the middle. Supplemented by reference TRBV2 and TRBJ2-3, the full variable domain reads EPEVTQTPSHQVTQMGQEVILRCVPISNHLYFYWYRQILGQKVEFLVSFYNNEISEKSEIFDDQFSVERPDGSNFTLKIRSTKLEDSAMYFCASRGFLGESTDTQYFGPGTRLTVL.

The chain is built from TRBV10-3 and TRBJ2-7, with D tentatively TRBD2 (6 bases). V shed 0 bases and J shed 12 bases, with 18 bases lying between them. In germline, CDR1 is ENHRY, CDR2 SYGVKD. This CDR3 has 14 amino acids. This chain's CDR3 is CAISESGGLARLYF. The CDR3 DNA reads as TGTGCCATCAGTGAGTCCGGTGGGCTAGCGAGACTGTACTTC.

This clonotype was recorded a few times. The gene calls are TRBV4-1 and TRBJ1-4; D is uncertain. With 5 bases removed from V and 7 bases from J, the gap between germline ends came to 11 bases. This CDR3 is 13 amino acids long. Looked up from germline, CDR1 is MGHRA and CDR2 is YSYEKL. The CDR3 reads CASSSFRGEKLFF. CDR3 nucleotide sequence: TGCGCCAGCAGCTCTTTCCGTGGTGAAAAACTGTTTTTT.

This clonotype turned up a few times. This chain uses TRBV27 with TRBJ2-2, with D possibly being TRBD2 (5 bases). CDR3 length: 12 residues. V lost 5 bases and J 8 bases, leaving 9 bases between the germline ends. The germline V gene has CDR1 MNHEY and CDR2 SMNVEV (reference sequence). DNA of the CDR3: TGTGCCAGCAGTGGAGGAAGGGGGGAGCTGTTTTTT. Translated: CASSGGRGELFF.

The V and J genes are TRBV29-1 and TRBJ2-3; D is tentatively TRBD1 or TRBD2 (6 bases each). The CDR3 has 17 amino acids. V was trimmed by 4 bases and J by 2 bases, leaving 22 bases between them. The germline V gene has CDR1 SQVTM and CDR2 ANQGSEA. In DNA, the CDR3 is TGCAGCGTTGCAAGTGGTGGAGGGGGGCCGGACACAGATACGCAGTATTTT. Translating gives CSVASGGGGPDTDTQYF.

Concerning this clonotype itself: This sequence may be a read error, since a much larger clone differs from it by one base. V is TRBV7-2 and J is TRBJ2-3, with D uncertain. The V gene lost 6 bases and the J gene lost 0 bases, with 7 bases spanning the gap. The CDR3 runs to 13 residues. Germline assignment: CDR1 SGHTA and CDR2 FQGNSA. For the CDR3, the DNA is TGTGCCAGCAGGCCCCCTAGCACAGATACGCAGTATTTT. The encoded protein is CASRPPSTDTQYF.

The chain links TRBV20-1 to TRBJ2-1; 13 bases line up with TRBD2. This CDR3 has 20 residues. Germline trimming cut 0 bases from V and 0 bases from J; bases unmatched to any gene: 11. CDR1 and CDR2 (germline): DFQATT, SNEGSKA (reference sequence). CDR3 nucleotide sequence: TGCAGTGCTAGAGAGCTGCGGACTAGCGGGAGACTCCGCTCCTACAATGAGCAGTTCTTC. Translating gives CSARELRTSGRLRSYNEQFF.

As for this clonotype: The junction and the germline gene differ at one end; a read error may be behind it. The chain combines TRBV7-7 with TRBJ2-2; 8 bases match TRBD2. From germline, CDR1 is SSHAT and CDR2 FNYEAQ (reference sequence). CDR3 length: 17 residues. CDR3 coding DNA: TGTGCTAGCAGCTTAGGAGTTGGGACTAGATCCACCGGGGAGCTGTTTTTT. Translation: CASSLGVGTRSTGELFF.

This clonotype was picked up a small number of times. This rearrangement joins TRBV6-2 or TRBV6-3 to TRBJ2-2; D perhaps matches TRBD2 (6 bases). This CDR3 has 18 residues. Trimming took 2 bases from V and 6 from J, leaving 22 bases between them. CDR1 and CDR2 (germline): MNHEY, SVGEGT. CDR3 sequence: CASSYAGGLIPAAGELFF. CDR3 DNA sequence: TGTGCCAGCAGTTACGCCGGGGGTCTCATACCCGCGGCCGGGGAGCTGTTTTTT.

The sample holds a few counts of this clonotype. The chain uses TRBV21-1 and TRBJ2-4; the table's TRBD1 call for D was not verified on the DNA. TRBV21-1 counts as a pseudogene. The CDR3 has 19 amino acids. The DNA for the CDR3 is TGTGCCAGCAGCGCAAACAGGGGATCGGCATATAAGGCCAAAAACATTCAGTACTTC. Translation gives CASSANRGSAYKAKNIQYF.

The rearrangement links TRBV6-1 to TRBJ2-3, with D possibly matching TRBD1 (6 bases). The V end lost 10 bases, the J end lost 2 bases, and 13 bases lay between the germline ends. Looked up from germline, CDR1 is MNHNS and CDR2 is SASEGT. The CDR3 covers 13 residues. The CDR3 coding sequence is TGTGCCACCAGGACAGTCCCCACAGATACGCAGTATTTT. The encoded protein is CATRTVPTDTQYF.

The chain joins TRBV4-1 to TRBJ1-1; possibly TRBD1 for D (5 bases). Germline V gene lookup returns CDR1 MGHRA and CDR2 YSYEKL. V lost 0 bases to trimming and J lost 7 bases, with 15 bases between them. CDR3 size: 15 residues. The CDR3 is CASSQESTGGFEAFF. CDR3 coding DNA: TGCGCCAGCAGCCAAGAATCTACAGGCGGCTTTGAAGCTTTCTTT.

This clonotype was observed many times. In DNA, the CDR3 is TGTGCCAGCAGTGGGGGCCCCGGGACCGTTGGCACAGATACGCAGTATTTT. This gives the protein CASSGGPGTVGTDTQYF. This chain connects TRBV12-3 or TRBV12-4 to TRBJ2-3; perhaps TRBD1 as D (6 bases). This CDR3 has 17 amino acids. V shed 5 bases and J shed 1 base, with 19 bases lying between them.

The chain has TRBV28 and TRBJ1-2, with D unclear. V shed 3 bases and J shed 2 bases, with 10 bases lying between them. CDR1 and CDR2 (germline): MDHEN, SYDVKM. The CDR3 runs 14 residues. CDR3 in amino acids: CASSFPGENYGYTF. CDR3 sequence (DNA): TGTGCCAGCAGTTTCCCTGGGGAGAACTATGGCTACACCTTC.

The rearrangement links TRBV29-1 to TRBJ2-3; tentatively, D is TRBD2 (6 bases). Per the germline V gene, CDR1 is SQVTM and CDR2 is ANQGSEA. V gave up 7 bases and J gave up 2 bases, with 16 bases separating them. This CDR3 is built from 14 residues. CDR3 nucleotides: TGCAGCGACGGAGGTAGCGGCCCCACAGATACGCAGTATTTT. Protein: CSDGGSGPTDTQYF.

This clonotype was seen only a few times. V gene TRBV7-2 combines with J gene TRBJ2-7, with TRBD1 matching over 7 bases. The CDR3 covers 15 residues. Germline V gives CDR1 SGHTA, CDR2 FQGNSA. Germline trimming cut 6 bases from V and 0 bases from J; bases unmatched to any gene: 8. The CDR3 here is CASSSGQVSSYEQYF. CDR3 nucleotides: TGTGCCAGCAGTTCCGGACAGGTCTCCTCCTACGAGCAGTACTTC.

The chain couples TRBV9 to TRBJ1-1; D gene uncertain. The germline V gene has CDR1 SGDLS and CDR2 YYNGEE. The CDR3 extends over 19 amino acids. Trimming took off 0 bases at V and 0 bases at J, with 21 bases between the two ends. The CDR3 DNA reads TGTGCCAGCAGCGTAGGATTCGGGCAGGAGAACCCCATGAACACTGAAGCTTTCTTT. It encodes CASSVGFGQENPMNTEAFF. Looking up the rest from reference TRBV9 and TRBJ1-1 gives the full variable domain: DSGVTQTPKHLITATGQRVTLRCSPRSGDLSVYWYQQSLDQGLQFLIQYYNGEERAKGNILERFSAQQFPDLHSELNLSSLELGDSALYFCASSVGFGQENPMNTEAFFGQGTRLTVV.

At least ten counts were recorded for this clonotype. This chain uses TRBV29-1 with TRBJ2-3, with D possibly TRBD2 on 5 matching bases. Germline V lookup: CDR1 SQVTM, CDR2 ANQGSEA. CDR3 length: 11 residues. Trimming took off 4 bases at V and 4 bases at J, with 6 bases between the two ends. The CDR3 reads CSVGLPDTQYF. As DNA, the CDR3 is TGCAGCGTTGGACTACCAGATACGCAGTATTTT.

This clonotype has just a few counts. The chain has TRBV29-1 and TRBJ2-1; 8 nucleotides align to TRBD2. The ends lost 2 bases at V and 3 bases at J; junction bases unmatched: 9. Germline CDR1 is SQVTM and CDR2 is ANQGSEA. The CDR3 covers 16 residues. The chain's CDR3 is CSVELMSGSIYNEQFF. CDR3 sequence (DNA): TGCAGCGTTGAACTTATGAGCGGGAGTATCTACAATGAGCAGTTCTTC.

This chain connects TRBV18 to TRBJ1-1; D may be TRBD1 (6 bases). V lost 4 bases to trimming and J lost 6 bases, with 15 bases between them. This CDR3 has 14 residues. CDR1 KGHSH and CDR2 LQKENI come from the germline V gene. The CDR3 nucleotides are TGTGCCAGCTCACTCAACAGGGCGCTTTCTGAAGCTTTCTTT. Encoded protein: CASSLNRALSEAFF. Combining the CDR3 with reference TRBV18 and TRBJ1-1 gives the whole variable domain NAGVMQNPRHLVRRRGQEARLRCSPMKGHSHVYWYRQLPEEGLKFMVYLQKENIIDESGMPKERFSAEFPKEGPSILRIQQVVRGDSAAYFCASSLNRALSEAFFGQGTRLTVV.

CDR3 residues: CASSFTGPGANVLTF. As DNA, the CDR3 is TGTGCCAGCAGTTTTACAGGGCCTGGGGCCAACGTCCTGACTTTC. The chain couples TRBV12-3 or TRBV12-4 to TRBJ2-6; D may be TRBD1 (6 bases). Trimming cost V 3 bases and J 2 bases, with 8 bases left between them. This CDR3 spans 15 amino acids.

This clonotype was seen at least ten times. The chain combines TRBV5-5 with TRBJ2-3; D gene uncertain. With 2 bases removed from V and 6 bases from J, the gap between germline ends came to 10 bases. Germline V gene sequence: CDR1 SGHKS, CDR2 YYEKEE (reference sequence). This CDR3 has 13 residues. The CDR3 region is CASSFTEYDTQYF. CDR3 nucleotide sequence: TGTGCCAGCAGCTTTACAGAATACGATACGCAGTATTTT.